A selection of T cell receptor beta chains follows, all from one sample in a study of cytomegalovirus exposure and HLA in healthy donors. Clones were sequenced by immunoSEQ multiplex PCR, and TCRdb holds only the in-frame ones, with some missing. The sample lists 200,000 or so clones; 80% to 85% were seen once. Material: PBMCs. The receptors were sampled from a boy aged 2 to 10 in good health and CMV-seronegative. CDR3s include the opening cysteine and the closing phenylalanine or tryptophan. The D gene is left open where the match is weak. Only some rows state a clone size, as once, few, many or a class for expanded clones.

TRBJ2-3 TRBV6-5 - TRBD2 CASKSGRIVDTQYF TGTGCCAGCAAGTCCGGGAGGATAGTAGATACGCAGTATTTT
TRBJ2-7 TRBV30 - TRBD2 CASETSGSYEQYF TGTGCCTCGGAGACTAGCGGGTCCTACGAGCAGTACTTC
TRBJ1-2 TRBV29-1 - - CSVVTDYGYTF TGCAGCGTTGTTACAGACTATGGCTACACCTTC
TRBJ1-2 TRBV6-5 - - CASSSDGNYGYTF TGTGCCAGCAGTTCTGACGGGAACTATGGCTACACCTTC
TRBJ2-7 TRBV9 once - CASSVEMEYEQYF TGTGCCAGCAGCGTAGAAATGGAGTACGAGCAGTACTTC
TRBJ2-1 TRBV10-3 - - CAISDLQRDRDNEQFF TGTGCCATCAGTGACTTGCAGAGGGATCGAGACAATGAGCAGTTCTTC
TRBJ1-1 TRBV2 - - CASSESQGGLTFF TGTGCCAGCAGTGAATCGCAAGGAGGATTAACTTTCTTT
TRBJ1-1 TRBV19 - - CASISTGSGTEAFF TGTGCCAGTATTTCAACAGGGAGTGGAACTGAAGCTTTCTTT
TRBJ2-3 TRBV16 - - CASSQGGSDTQYF TGTGCCAGCAGCCAAGGAGGATCAGATACGCAGTATTTT
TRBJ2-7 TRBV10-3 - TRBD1 CAISGDRGNLNYEQYF TGTGCCATCAGTGGCGACAGGGGGAATCTTAATTACGAGCAGTACTTC
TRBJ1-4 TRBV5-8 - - CASSLAWTSREKLFF TGTGCCAGCAGCTTGGCTTGGACTTCTCGAGAAAAACTGTTTTTT
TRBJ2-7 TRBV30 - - CAWRTSGAYSYEQYF TGTGCCTGGAGAACTTCAGGGGCCTACTCCTACGAGCAGTACTTC
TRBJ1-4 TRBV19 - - CATLRDTGRANEKLFF TGTGCCACTCTCCGGGACACCGGTCGGGCTAATGAAAAACTGTTTTTT
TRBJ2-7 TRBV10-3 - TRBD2 CAISDSGGPYEQYF TGTGCCATCAGTGATAGCGGGGGTCCGTACGAGCAGTACTTC
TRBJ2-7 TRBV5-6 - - CASSSGLYEQYF TGTGCCAGCAGCTCGGGTCTCTACGAGCAGTACTTC
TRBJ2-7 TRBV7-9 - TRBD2 CASSSGGRADEQYF TGTGCCAGCAGCTCCGGCGGGAGGGCCGACGAGCAGTACTTC
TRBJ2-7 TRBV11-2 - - CASSLETAAYEQYF TGTGCCAGCAGCTTGGAGACAGCAGCCTACGAGCAGTACTTC
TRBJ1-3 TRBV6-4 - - CASRPGGKRGNTIYF TGTGCCAGCAGGCCGGGGGGCAAGAGAGGAAACACCATATATTTT
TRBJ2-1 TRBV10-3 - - CAISGTGDYNEQFF TGTGCCATCAGTGGAACGGGAGACTACAATGAGCAGTTCTTC
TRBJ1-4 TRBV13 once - CASRQGSNEKLFF TGTGCCAGCAGGCAGGGGAGTAATGAAAAACTGTTTTTT